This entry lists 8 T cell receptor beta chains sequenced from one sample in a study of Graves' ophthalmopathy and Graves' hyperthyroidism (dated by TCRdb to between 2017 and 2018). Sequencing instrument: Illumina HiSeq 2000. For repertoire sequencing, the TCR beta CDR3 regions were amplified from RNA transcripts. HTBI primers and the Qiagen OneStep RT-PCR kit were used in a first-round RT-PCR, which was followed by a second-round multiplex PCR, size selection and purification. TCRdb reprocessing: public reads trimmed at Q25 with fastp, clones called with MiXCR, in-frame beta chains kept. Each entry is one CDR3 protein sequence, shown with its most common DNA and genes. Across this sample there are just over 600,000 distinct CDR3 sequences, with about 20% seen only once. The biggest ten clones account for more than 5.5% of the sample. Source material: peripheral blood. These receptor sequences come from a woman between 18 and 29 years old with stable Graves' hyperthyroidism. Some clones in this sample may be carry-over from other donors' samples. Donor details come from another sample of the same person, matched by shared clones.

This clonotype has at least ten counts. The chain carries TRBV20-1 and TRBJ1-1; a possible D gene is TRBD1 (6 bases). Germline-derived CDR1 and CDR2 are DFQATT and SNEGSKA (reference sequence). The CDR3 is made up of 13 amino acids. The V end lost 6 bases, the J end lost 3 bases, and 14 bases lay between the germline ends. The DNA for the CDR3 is TGCAGTGCAGAACCCGACAGGTACACTGAAGCTTTCTTT. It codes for CSAEPDRYTEAFF.

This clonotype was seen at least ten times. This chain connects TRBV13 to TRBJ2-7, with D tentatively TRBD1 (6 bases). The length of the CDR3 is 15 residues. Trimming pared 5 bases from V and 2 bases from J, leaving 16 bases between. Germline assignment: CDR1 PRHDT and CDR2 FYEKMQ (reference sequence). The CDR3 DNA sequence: TGTGCCAGCAGCGACGGGACATCGGAACCCTACGAGCAGTACTTC. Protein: CASSDGTSEPYEQYF.

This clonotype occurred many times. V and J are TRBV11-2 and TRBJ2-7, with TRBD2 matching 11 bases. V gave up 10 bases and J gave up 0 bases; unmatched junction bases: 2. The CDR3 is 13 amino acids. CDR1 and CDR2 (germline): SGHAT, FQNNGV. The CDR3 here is CATGTSGSYEQYF. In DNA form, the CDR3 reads TGTGCCACCGGGACTAGCGGCTCCTACGAGCAGTACTTC. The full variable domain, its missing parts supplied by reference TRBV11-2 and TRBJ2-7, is EAGVAQSPRYKIIEKRQSVAFWCNPISGHATLYWYQQILGQGPKLLIQFQNNGVVDDSQLPKDRFSAERLKGVDSTLKIQPAKLEDSAVYLCATGTSGSYEQYFGPGTRLTVT.

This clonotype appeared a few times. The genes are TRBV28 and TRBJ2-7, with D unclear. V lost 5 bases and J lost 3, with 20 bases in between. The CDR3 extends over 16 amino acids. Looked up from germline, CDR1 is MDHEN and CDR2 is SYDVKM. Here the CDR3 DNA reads TGTGCCAGCAGTCTAACCTCATCGGTATTAGGCTACGAGCAGTACTTC. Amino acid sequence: CASSLTSSVLGYEQYF.

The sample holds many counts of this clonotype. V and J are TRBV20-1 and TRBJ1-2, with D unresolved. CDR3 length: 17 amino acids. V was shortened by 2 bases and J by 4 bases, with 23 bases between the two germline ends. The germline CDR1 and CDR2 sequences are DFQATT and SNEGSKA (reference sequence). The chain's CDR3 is CSARSSPLLGETYGYTF. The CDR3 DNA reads TGCAGTGCTAGATCCAGCCCCCTTCTTGGTGAAACCTATGGCTACACCTTC.

CDR3 DNA sequence: TGTGCCAGCACTCCCCCCGGGGGAAGATGGGAGCTGTTTTTT. Its translation: CASTPPGGRWELFF. The gene calls are TRBV28 and TRBJ2-2, with a tentative D call TRBD2 (6 bases). The germline CDR1 and CDR2 sequences are MDHEN and SYDVKM. V was shortened by 7 bases and J by 9 bases, with 18 bases between the two germline ends. This CDR3 region has 14 residues.

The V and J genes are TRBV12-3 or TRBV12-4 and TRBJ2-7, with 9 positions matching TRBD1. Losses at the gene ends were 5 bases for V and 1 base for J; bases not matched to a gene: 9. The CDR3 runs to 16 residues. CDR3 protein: CASSLSGTGRSYEQYF. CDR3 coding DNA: TGTGCCAGCAGTCTAAGCGGGACAGGGCGGTCCTACGAGCAGTACTTC.

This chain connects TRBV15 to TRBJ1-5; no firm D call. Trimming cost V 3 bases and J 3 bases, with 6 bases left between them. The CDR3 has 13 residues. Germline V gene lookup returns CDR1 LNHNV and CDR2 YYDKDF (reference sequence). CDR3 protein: CATSRLANQPQHF. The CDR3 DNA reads TGTGCCACCAGCAGGTTGGCCAATCAGCCCCAGCATTTT. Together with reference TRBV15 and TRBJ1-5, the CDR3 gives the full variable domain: DAMVIQNPRYQVTQFGKPVTLSCSQTLNHNVMYWYQQKSSQAPKLLFHYYDKDFNNEADTPDNFQSRRPNTSFCFLDIRSPGLGDTAMYLCATSRLANQPQHFGDGTRLSIL.